This TCR beta chain was profiled in a study of blood T cell repertoires in COVID-19. Across the whole study: Collection of acute and convalescent COVID-19 samples took place in the United States, Italy and Spain. T cells, B-cell-depleted T cells, or PBMCs supplied cDNA or gDNA.

Enrolled through a virtual design, the participants were between about 18 and 100 years of age and came from under 25 US areas. A PCR-confirmed or clinician-diagnosed COVID-19 case had contacted exposed participants within 2 weeks of entry. Trimming took 3 bases from V and 12 from J, leaving 12 bases between them. This CDR3 comprises 12 residues. Method: immunoSEQ multiplex PCR; TCRdb's copy keeps in-frame clones and lacks some. This table holds some 300,000 clones, 89% found once. The V gene is TRBV12-3 or TRBV12-4, the J gene TRBJ2-1; no firm D call. Sequencing used PBMCs or T cells enriched from blood (not recorded which). The clonotype originates from a woman aged 50 to 65 who had been exposed to COVID-19. CDR3 in DNA: TGTGCCAGCAGTTTCGACACCGCCGGGCAGTTCTTC. Translated: CASSFDTAGQFF.